The text below deals with one TCR beta chain. This CDR3 region has 16 residues. Trimming took 0 bases from V and 0 from J, leaving 12 bases between them. The V gene's germline CDR1 is SGHDT and CDR2 YYEEEE. This record belongs to a study of cytotoxic CD8 clonotypes in ibrutinib-treated CLL. Study information: Enrolment comprised around 11 relapsed/refractory and more than 14 treatment-naive patients; under 18 were IGHV unmutated. After median approximately 70 months, approximately 14 stayed in remission, some 12 progressed; responses roughly 25 partial, 2 complete.

TCRdb's copy holds only in-frame clones and misses some; the assay was immunoSEQ multiplex PCR. Among 160,000 or so clones listed, about 80% were seen once. This TCR derives from a human donor with chronic lymphocytic leukemia. The source was PBMCs, collected after 12 months of ibrutinib treatment. The rearrangement uses TRBV5-6 and TRBJ2-5; maybe TRBD1 (5 bases). This CDR3 reads CASSLGRGTNQETQYF. CDR3 nucleotide sequence: TGTGCCAGCAGCTTGGGTAGGGGCACTAACCAAGAGACCCAGTACTTC.